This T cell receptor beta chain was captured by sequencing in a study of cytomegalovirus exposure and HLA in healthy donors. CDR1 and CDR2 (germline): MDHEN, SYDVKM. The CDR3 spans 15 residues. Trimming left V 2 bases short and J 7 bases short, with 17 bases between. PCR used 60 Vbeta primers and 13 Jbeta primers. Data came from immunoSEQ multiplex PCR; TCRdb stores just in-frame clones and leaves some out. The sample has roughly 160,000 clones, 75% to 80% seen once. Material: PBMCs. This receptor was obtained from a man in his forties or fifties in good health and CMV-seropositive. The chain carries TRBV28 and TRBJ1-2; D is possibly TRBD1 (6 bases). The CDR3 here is CASSLRVTGRFGYTF. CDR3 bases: TGTGCCAGCAGTTTAAGGGTGACAGGCCGTTTTGGCTACACCTTC.